A single sample gave rise to the 2 T cell receptor beta chains below, sequenced in a study of cytomegalovirus exposure and HLA in healthy donors. Primers included in the PCR were 60 Vbeta and 13 Jbeta primers. The repertoire was sequenced with immunoSEQ multiplex PCR; TCRdb's copy has only in-frame clones and lacks some. This table has around 76,000 clones, about two thirds appearing once. Sequenced: PBMCs. All receptors derive from a man between 40 and 49 years old in good health and CMV-seropositive.

The chain joins TRBV7-2 to TRBJ1-2; D not certain. V was trimmed by 2 bases and J by 4 bases, leaving 5 bases between them. The CDR3 extends over 12 amino acids. CDR1 is SGHTA and CDR2 is FQGNSA in the germline V gene. The DNA of the CDR3 is TGTGCCAGCAGCTTATCAGGCTATGGCTACACCTTC. Translation: CASSLSGYGYTF.

This chain links TRBV10-3 with TRBJ1-2; 8 bases match TRBD1. This CDR3 contains 12 residues. The trim removed 5 bases at V and 8 bases at J, leaving 4 bases unmatched. Germline V CDR1 and CDR2: ENHRY, SYGVKD. CDR3 region: CAISRTGSGYTF. The CDR3 DNA reads as TGTGCCATCAGTCGGACAGGGTCCGGCTACACCTTC.